This TCR beta chain was identified during a study of T cell repertoires in cytomegalovirus infection. For the study at large: Alongside well-studied HLA-B-restricted CMV epitopes, recently identified HLA-C-restricted CMV epitopes were also used. Public TCR beta signatures were indicative of both CMV infection and a matching HLA type.

TCRdb reanalysed the reads using MiXCR and keeps one entry per CDR3 protein. Here the sample spans some 350,000 distinct CDR3 sequences, roughly 34% being singletons. This clonotype turned up a few times. The antigen is undetermined. Germline CDR1 is KGHSH and CDR2 is LQKENI. J gave up 8 bases and V 3 bases, and 0 bases lay outside the gene matches. The CDR3 consists of 14 residues. The rearrangement joins TRBV18 to TRBJ1-6, with 11 bases fitting TRBD1. Sample: cultured PBMCs, taken from culture after CMV antigen stimulation. The sequence was collected from a human donor in good health (CMV status not recorded). Some clones in this sample may be carry-over from other donors' samples. In nucleotides, the CDR3 is TGTGCCAGCTCACCGGACAGGGGGCATTCACCCCTCCACTTT. Translation gives CASSPDRGHSPLHF.